What follows is one T cell receptor (beta chain) and its context. Within the sample, other DNA sequences also encode this same CDR3. The V gene lost 6 bases and the J gene lost 5 bases, with 11 bases spanning the gap. Per germline, CDR1 MDHEN and CDR2 SYDVKM. The CDR3 extends over 12 amino acids. Produced via immunoSEQ multiplex PCR; TCRdb's table is partial and in-frame only. The data contain 150,000 to 180,000 clones, approximately 80% of them singletons. The record originates from a study of blood T cell repertoires in COVID-19. The origin of this receptor is a man in his sixties with acute or convalescent COVID-19. The chain links TRBV28 to TRBJ2-7; D is possibly TRBD1 (6 bases). The specimen sequenced was peripheral blood. CDR3 sequence (DNA): TGTGCCAGCAGCCGGAACAGGGACGAGCAGTACTTC. Translated, it gives CASSRNRDEQYF.